The 11 T cell receptor beta chains in this list originate from one sample, sequenced in a study of T cell changes during pregnancy in multiple sclerosis. Only in-frame clones appear in the TCRdb table, and some are missing; sequencing was by immunoSEQ multiplex PCR. Altogether some 90,000 clones are present, roughly 90% being singletons, with the ten largest covering over 1.5%. This specimen was peripheral blood, taken in the first trimester of pregnancy. The receptors originated from a female donor with multiple sclerosis, enrolled in a pregnancy study.

V gene TRBV6-6 combines with J gene TRBJ1-1, with 7 bases lining up with TRBD1. Germline lookup yields CDR1 MNHNY and CDR2 SVGAGI (reference sequence). V was clipped by 0 bases and J by 8 bases; unmatched bases: 6. This CDR3 is 14 amino acids long. In DNA form, the CDR3 reads TGTGCCAGCAGTTACTCCCGGGCAGGGGGAGAAGCTTTCTTT. It specifies CASSYSRAGGEAFF.

The rearrangement uses TRBV7-2 and TRBJ2-2; 8 nucleotides agree with TRBD1. Trimming at V came to 1 base and at J to 1 base, leaving 2 bases not matched to a gene. The CDR3 contains 16 residues. The V gene's germline CDR1 is SGHTA and CDR2 FQGNSA. DNA for the CDR3: TGTGCCAGCAGCTTAGGGACAGGGAAGAACACCGGGGAGCTGTTTTTT. This translates into CASSLGTGKNTGELFF.

The count of this clone is one. The J gene is TRBJ2-3, the V gene TRBV5-6; possible D gene TRBD2, 6 bases. The V gene lost 4 bases and the J gene lost 2 bases, with 20 bases spanning the gap. This CDR3 contains 17 residues. Germline CDR1 and CDR2: SGHDT and YYEEEE. The CDR3 DNA follows: TGTGCCAGCAGCCTATTTAGGGGTAGCGGATACACAGATACGCAGTATTTT. It translates to CASSLFRGSGYTDTQYF.

The rearrangement uses TRBV19 and TRBJ2-3; TRBD2 agrees at 12 bases. The CDR3 length is 15 residues. Losses at the gene ends were 10 bases for V and 4 bases for J; bases not matched to a gene: 9. Germline V gene data show CDR1 as LNHDA and CDR2 as SQIVND (reference sequence). CDR3 coding DNA: TGTGCCACGCGACTAGCGGGAGATCTGGCAGATACGCAGTATTTT. It specifies CATRLAGDLADTQYF.

The rearrangement links TRBV5-1 to TRBJ2-7; 8 nucleotides align to TRBD1. With 1 base clipped from V and 6 bases from J, the junction kept 6 bases outside the gene matches. CDR1 is SGHRS, CDR2 YFSETQ, per germline. The CDR3 length is 14 residues. The CDR3: CASSLIGQGGEQYF. CDR3 coding DNA: TGCGCCAGCAGCTTGATAGGACAGGGCGGCGAGCAGTACTTC. Full variable domain (rest looked up from reference TRBV5-1 and TRBJ2-7): KAGVTQTPRYLIKTRGQQVTLSCSPISGHRSVSWYQQTPGQGLQFLFEYFSETQRNKGNFPGRFSGRQFSNSRSEMNVSTLELGDSALYLCASSLIGQGGEQYFGPGTRLTVT.

This clone was detected once. The V call is TRBV5-1, the J call TRBJ2-1; D perhaps matches TRBD2 (6 bases). Germline CDR1 reads SGHRS; CDR2 reads YFSETQ. The V end was cut by 0 bases, the J end by 8 bases, with 15 bases between. The length of the CDR3 is 15 residues. CDR3 amino acids: CASSLAGGGVDEQFF. CDR3 coding DNA: TGCGCCAGCAGCTTGGCCGGGGGAGGAGTGGATGAGCAGTTCTTC.

The chain joins TRBV7-6 to TRBJ2-7; weak D call: TRBD1 (6 bases). The ends were cut back, 5 bases at V and 0 bases at J, with 17 bases in the middle. The CDR3 contains 16 residues. In germline, CDR1 is SGHVS, CDR2 FNYEAQ. CDR3 DNA: TGTGCCAGCAGCCTCCGGACAGCTGACGTCTCCTACGAGCAGTACTTC. Translating gives CASSLRTADVSYEQYF.

The CDR3 loop is CASSQDPGTGVYEQYF. The CDR3 bases are TGCGCCAGCAGCCAAGATCCCGGGACAGGGGTTTACGAGCAGTACTTC. The V call is TRBV4-1, the J call TRBJ2-7; 10 bases agree with TRBD1. Germline values: CDR1 MGHRA, CDR2 YSYEKL. The CDR3 runs 16 residues. The ends lost 0 bases at V and 4 bases at J; junction bases unmatched: 6.

V gene TRBV18 combines with J gene TRBJ2-2, with 7 bases that match TRBD2. The CDR3 loop spans 16 amino acids. Germline trimming cut 3 bases from V and 5 bases from J; bases unmatched to any gene: 9. Germline V CDR1 and CDR2: KGHSH, LQKENI. CDR3 DNA sequence: TGTGCCAGCTCACCCTCAGCCTGGGGGGGAACCGGGGAGCTGTTTTTT. It is translated as CASSPSAWGGTGELFF.

This chain joins TRBV9 and TRBJ2-1, with 12 bases lining up with TRBD2. The ends lost 0 bases at V and 6 bases at J; junction bases unmatched: 7. CDR3 length: 17 amino acids. CDR1 is SGDLS, CDR2 YYNGEE, per germline. The DNA of the CDR3 is TGTGCCAGCAGCGTAGCCCAACTAGCGGGAGGACGCAATGAGCAGTTCTTC. This codes for CASSVAQLAGGRNEQFF.

This clone appeared a single time. The chain couples TRBV19 to TRBJ1-1; TRBD1 might be the D (6 bases). Germline assignment: CDR1 LNHDA and CDR2 SQIVND (reference sequence). The V end lost 7 bases, the J end lost 7 bases, and 16 bases lay between the germline ends. CDR3 length: 13 amino acids. The CDR3 DNA sequence: TGTGCCAGTAATCAGGGGTTTACGAGTGAAGCTTTCTTT. Its protein is CASNQGFTSEAFF.